This T cell receptor beta chain was obtained from a study of identical twins. Study results and limitations: For monozygotic twins, models underestimated out-of-frame TCR alpha sharing. Where beta out-of-frame sequences were concerned, excess twin sharing was weaker.

The CDR3 covers 14 residues. Trimming at V came to 8 bases and at J to 4 bases, leaving 4 bases not matched to a gene. The table lists this clonotype with many counts. The antigen is unknown. MiXCR, run by TCRdb on the 5' RACE reads, gives a single entry per CDR3 protein. The table shows roughly 710,000 distinct CDR3 sequences, with roughly 6.2% occurring only once. Input material: naive T cells sorted from blood. The clonotype originates from a man between 18 and 29 years old in good health. The J gene is TRBJ2-2, the V gene TRBV12-3 or TRBV12-4; 10 nucleotides line up with TRBD2. DNA of the CDR3: TGTGCCAGCTTTAAGCGGGAGGGCACCGGGGAGCTGTTTTTT. Its translation is CASFKREGTGELFF.